The rows below give T cell receptor beta chains drawn from one sample of a study of molecular identifiers for immune sequencing clone quantification. A single record per CDR3 protein comes from TCRdb applying MiXCR to the PCR reads. The sample yields roughly 630,000 distinct CDR3 sequences, approximately 24% seen once. Sequencing was done on a sample of naive CD8+ T cells from blood, with Jurkat cell RNA spiked in. These receptors came from a human donor in good health. Some libraries in this study had Jurkat cell RNA spiked in. CDR3s include the opening cysteine and the closing phenylalanine or tryptophan. A D gene is named only where the DNA matches it firmly. Clone size, where shown, is once, few, many, or a class for clones that have expanded.

abundance,d_gene,v_gene,j_gene,CDR3nt,CDR3aa
many,NA,TRBV7-6,TRBJ1-5,TGTGCCAGCAGCCCCCATGGCGCAATTAGCAATCAGCCCCAGCATTTT,CASSPHGAISNQPQHF
NA,NA,TRBV5-4,TRBJ1-6,TGTGCCAGCAGCGCGGGGGCATCCGGTGCGGGTTATAATTCACCCCTCCACTTT,CASSAGASGAGYNSPLHF
few,NA,TRBV18,TRBJ1-6,TGTGCCAGCTCCCCAATACTGGACATAGACGGGAATTCACCCCTCCACTTT,CASSPILDIDGNSPLHF
NA,TRBD1,TRBV14,TRBJ1-4,TGTGCCAGCAGCCAAAGGACAGGGCGTAATGAAAAACTGTTTTTT,CASSQRTGRNEKLFF
NA,TRBD2,TRBV9,TRBJ2-2,TGTGCCAGCAGCGCCGCCGGGACTAGCACTCTGAGGGAGCTGTTTTTT,CASSAAGTSTLRELFF
few,NA,TRBV11-2,TRBJ1-3,TGTGCCAGCAGCTCCCTGGCAGAGCCGACCGGAAACACCATATATTTT,CASSSLAEPTGNTIYF
few,TRBD1,TRBV10-3,TRBJ2-5,TGTGCCATCAGTGAACTCTCCCCCGGGACAGGGGTACAAGAGACCCAGTACTTC,CAISELSPGTGVQETQYF
NA,NA,TRBV4-1,TRBJ1-2,TGCGCCAGCAGCCAAGTTGAAGGAGTTGGCTACACCTTC,CASSQVEGVGYTF
once,NA,TRBV21-1,TRBJ1-1,TGTGCCAGCAGCGAAGCAATGGGGGCTTTCTTT,CASSEAMGAFF
NA,TRBD2,TRBV4-3,TRBJ2-5,TGCGCCAGCAGCCCACGACTAGCGGGGGGGCTGGGGGAGACCCAGTACTTC,CASSPRLAGGLGETQYF
many,NA,TRBV29-1,TRBJ1-1,TGCAGCGTTGAAGGAGACAGGAAGTACGAGGCTTTCTTT,CSVEGDRKYEAFF
few,TRBD2,TRBV7-6,TRBJ2-5,TGTGCCAGCAGCTTAGATCCTAGCGGGGGGGAGACCCAGTACTTC,CASSLDPSGGETQYF
many,NA,TRBV2,TRBJ1-5,TGTGCCAGCAGACCCCATCCTGGTGCCCCCAATCAGCCCCAGCATTTT,CASRPHPGAPNQPQHF
few,NA,TRBV19,TRBJ2-1,TGTGCCAGTAGTACCCCCCGTGACCTCTACAATGAGCAGTTCTTC,CASSTPRDLYNEQFF
NA,NA,TRBV19,TRBJ2-5,TGTGCCAGTAGCCCCTTCTCGGGACCTCCCAATGGAGAGACCCAGTACTTC,CASSPFSGPPNGETQYF
few,NA,TRBV3-1,TRBJ2-2,TGTGCCAGCAGCCAAGAAAGGGTTGACAGCCCCACCGGGGAGCTGTTTTTT,CASSQERVDSPTGELFF
few,TRBD1,TRBV19,TRBJ2-7,TGTGCCAGTAGTCCCGGACAGGGGGACTTCGAGCAGTACTTC,CASSPGQGDFEQYF
many,NA,TRBV5-8,TRBJ1-5,TGTGCCAGCAGCCCCCACGGGGGCGATCAGCCCCAGCATTTT,CASSPHGGDQPQHF
NA,TRBD1,TRBV5-3,TRBJ1-6,TGTGCCAGCAGCTTCAATACCGGGACAGGGATTCATTCACCCCTCCACTTT,CASSFNTGTGIHSPLHF
many,TRBD1,TRBV3-1,TRBJ1-1,TGTGCCAGCAGCTCGCGGGGCGAGGGGACAGGGGGTTATTCTGAAGCTTTCTTT,CASSSRGEGTGGYSEAFF
NA,NA,TRBV12-3/TRBV12-4,TRBJ2-1,TGTGCCAGCAGTTTGGTCCCTGAATATGGGGATGAGCAGTTCTTC,CASSLVPEYGDEQFF
NA,NA,TRBV6-2/TRBV6-3,TRBJ2-7,TGTGCCAGCAGAATATTTGGGTCAGTTAACGAGCAGTACTTC,CASRIFGSVNEQYF
few,TRBD2,TRBV6-2/TRBV6-3,TRBJ2-1,TGTGCCAGCAGTTACGTAGCGGGGAGGCGCAATGAGCAGTTCTTC,CASSYVAGRRNEQFF
NA,TRBD2,TRBV9,TRBJ2-1,TGTGCCAGCAGCGCAAGGTGGGGACTAGTCAATGAGCAGTTCTTC,CASSARWGLVNEQFF
NA,NA,TRBV19,TRBJ2-7,TGTGCCAGTAGTACGACACGTTTTACCGAGCAGTACTTC,CASSTTRFTEQYF
NA,TRBD1,TRBV3-1,TRBJ2-7,TGTGCCAGCAGCAATCTTGACAGGGCAGCCGAGCAGTACTTC,CASSNLDRAAEQYF
many,NA,TRBV9,TRBJ2-1,TGTGCCAGCAGCGACGGGATAAATGAGCAGTTCTTC,CASSDGINEQFF
many,TRBD1,TRBV19,TRBJ1-5,TGTGCCAGTAGTCCGGGACAGGGGGAAAATCAGCCCCAGCATTTT,CASSPGQGENQPQHF
NA,TRBD1,TRBV6-2/TRBV6-3,TRBJ2-2,TGTGCCAGCAGACGACAGGGGAACACCGGGGAGCTGTTTTTT,CASRRQGNTGELFF